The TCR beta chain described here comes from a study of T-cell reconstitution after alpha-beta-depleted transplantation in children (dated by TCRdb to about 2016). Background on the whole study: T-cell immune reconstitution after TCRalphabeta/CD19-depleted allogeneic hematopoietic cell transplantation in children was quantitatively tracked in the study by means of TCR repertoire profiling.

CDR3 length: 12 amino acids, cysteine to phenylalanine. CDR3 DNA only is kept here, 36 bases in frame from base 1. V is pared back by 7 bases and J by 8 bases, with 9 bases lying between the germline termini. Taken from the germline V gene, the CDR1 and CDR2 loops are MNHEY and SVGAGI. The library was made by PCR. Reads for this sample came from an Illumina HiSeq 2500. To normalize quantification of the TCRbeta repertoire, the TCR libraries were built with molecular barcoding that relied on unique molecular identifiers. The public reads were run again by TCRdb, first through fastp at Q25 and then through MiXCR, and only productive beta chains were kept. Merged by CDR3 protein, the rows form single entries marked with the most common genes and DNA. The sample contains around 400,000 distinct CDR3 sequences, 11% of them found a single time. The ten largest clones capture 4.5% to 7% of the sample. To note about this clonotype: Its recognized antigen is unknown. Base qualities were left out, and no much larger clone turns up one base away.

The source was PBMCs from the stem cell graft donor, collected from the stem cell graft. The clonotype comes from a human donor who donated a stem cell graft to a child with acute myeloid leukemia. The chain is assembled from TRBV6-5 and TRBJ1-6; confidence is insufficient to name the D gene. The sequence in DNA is TGTGCCAGCAAAAAGTCGGATTCACCCCTCCACTTT. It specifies CASKKSDSPLHF.